This T cell receptor (beta chain) came from a study of blood T cell repertoires in COVID-19. Study information: Some COVID-19 samples were acute and others convalescent; all came from the United States, Italy and Spain.

Source study methods: Quantification of nucleated cells was approximated via reference gene primer amplification. The assay was immunoSEQ multiplex PCR, and TCRdb's table has in-frame clones only and misses some. V and J calls and clone size are copied from that table; D and trimming were computed from the DNA. Of approximately 350,000 clones detected, about 90% appear once; the ten largest clones hold around 7.9%. CDR3 length: 17 amino acids. Germline V gene lookup returns CDR1 SGDLS and CDR2 YYNGEE. Between the trimmed V and J ends, which lost 0 bases and 6 bases, there was a span of 19 bases. The V call is TRBV9, the J call TRBJ1-5, with D possibly being TRBD1 (5 bases). The specimen was peripheral blood. The receptor comes from a woman in her seventies with COVID-19, enrolled during active disease. The CDR3 loop reads CASSVGAGEVGGQPQHF. The CDR3 DNA reads as TGTGCCAGCAGCGTAGGGGCGGGGGAGGTAGGCGGTCAGCCCCAGCATTTT.